The 22 T cell receptor beta chains below all came from one sample that was sequenced in a study of human T cells and chemical hapten exposure. Time point indicated: patch test 1, 2 weeks after DPC sensitization. Documented treatment: therapeutic diphenylcyclopropenone sensitization with weekly scalp DPC. TCRdb re-called the RACE reads through MiXCR, storing one row per CDR3 protein. The sample carries 150,000 to 200,000 distinct CDR3 sequences, approximately 20% recorded once. This material consisted of whole blood, taken in connection with sensitization to the hapten diphenylcyclopropenone (DPC). Source of these receptors: a woman aged 50 to 60 with alopecia areata. Some clones in this sample may be carry-over from other donors' samples.

J is TRBJ1-1 and V is TRBV6-5, with D perhaps matching TRBD1 (6 bases). Trimming left V 7 bases short and J 5 bases short, with 14 bases between. CDR3 length equals 13 residues. Germline V gene data show CDR1 as MNHEY and CDR2 as SVGAGI. The CDR3 bases are TGTGCCAGCACCGCAGGGGTTTGGACTGAAGCTTTCTTT. Translation gives CASTAGVWTEAFF.

This clonotype has just a few counts. The V call is TRBV4-1, the J call TRBJ1-2; a weak D match, TRBD1 (5 bases). Trimming removed 2 bases at V and 2 bases at J, with 15 bases between. The CDR3 sequence is 16 residues long. Germline CDR1 and CDR2: MGHRA and YSYEKL. The CDR3 nucleotides are TGCGCCAGCAGCCAACAGATGACAGACCTAAACTATGGCTACACCTTC. Its translation: CASSQQMTDLNYGYTF.

The chain has TRBV15 and TRBJ2-7; possible D gene TRBD1, 6 bases. There are 13 residues in the CDR3. Trimming took off 0 bases at V and 6 bases at J, with 9 bases between the two ends. Germline CDR1 LNHNV, CDR2 YYDKDF (reference sequence). For the CDR3, the DNA is TGTGCCACCAGCAGAGATTTCAGGGGCGAGCAGTACTTC. Amino acids: CATSRDFRGEQYF.

This clonotype was seen more than once but under ten times. The V gene is TRBV30, the J gene TRBJ2-3; D is possibly TRBD1 or TRBD2 (5 bases each). This CDR3 is built from 15 residues. From germline, CDR1 is GTSNPN and CDR2 SVGIG (reference sequence). Trimming took 4 bases from V and 0 from J, leaving 14 bases between them. The CDR3 protein is CAWTGTRGSTDTQYF. In nucleotides, the CDR3 is TGTGCCTGGACCGGGACGAGGGGAAGCACAGATACGCAGTATTTT.

This clonotype showed up just a few times. The V gene is TRBV10-3, the J gene TRBJ2-5; D is tentatively TRBD1 or TRBD2 (5 bases each). In germline, CDR1 is ENHRY, CDR2 SYGVKD. The CDR3 runs to 14 residues. V was shortened by 6 bases and J by 5 bases, with 16 bases between the two germline ends. Here the CDR3 DNA reads TGTGCCATCAGGGGACCCACCGGGGAGGAGACCCAGTACTTC. Its protein product is CAIRGPTGEETQYF.

This clonotype came up many times. The chain couples TRBV29-1 to TRBJ2-3; 9 nucleotides line up with TRBD2. Germline V gives CDR1 SQVTM, CDR2 ANQGSEA. The CDR3 consists of 12 residues. V was clipped by 7 bases and J by 3 bases; unmatched bases: 2. The CDR3 sequence: CSAGLATDTQYF. CDR3 DNA sequence: TGCAGCGCAGGACTAGCGACAGATACGCAGTATTTT.

V and J are TRBV11-2 and TRBJ1-1; 7 bases agree with TRBD1. J gave up 3 bases and V 5 bases, and 12 bases lay outside the gene matches. The CDR3 loop spans 16 amino acids. Looked up from germline, CDR1 is SGHAT and CDR2 is FQNNGV. The CDR3 DNA follows: TGTGCCAGCAGCCCCATTTTTACAGGGGAGGACACTGAAGCTTTCTTT. Amino acid sequence: CASSPIFTGEDTEAFF.

In this sample, this clonotype turned up a few times. The V and J genes are TRBV14 and TRBJ2-1; 7 bases align to TRBD1. The germline CDR1 and CDR2 sequences are SGHDN and FVKESK. This CDR3 region has 16 residues. V lost 1 base, J lost 3 bases, and 6 bases stayed unmatched. The CDR3 DNA sequence: TGTGCCAGCAGCCAAGCCGGGACAGACTTCTACAATGAGCAGTTCTTC. It yields the protein CASSQAGTDFYNEQFF. Variable domain in full (rest from reference TRBV14 and TRBJ2-1): EAGVTQFPSHSVIEKGQTVTLRCDPISGHDNLYWYRRVMGKEIKFLLHFVKESKQDESGMPNNRFLAERTGGTYSTLKVQPAELEDSGVYFCASSQAGTDFYNEQFFGPGTRLTVL.

The chain joins TRBV20-1 to TRBJ1-4, with 7 bases that match TRBD1. Germline assignment: CDR1 DFQATT and CDR2 SNEGSKA (reference sequence). Unmatched junction bases numbered 9, after V lost 0 bases and J lost 8 bases. This CDR3 comprises 15 residues. CDR3 coding DNA: TGCAGTGCTAGAGATCTGGGGGACAGCACCGAAAAACTGTTTTTT. This encodes CSARDLGDSTEKLFF.

The chain links TRBV11-2 to TRBJ2-3; the D gene is possibly TRBD2 (5 bases). The germline V gene has CDR1 SGHAT and CDR2 FQNNGV. The CDR3 length is 17 residues. Between the trimmed V and J ends, which lost 3 bases and 6 bases, there was a span of 22 bases. As DNA, the CDR3 is TGTGCCAGCAGCTTGACGGGGTTTTCCGATTTTGTGGATACGCAGTATTTT. This sequence encodes CASSLTGFSDFVDTQYF.

This clonotype was picked up one time. The chain uses TRBV7-9 and TRBJ2-2; D remains ambiguous. Germline CDR1 is SEHNR and CDR2 is FQNEAQ (reference sequence). The CDR3 totals 14 residues. The ends were cut back, 4 bases at V and 7 bases at J, with 13 bases in the middle. The CDR3: CASSYTGDNGELFF. CDR3 nucleotide sequence: TGTGCCAGCAGCTACACTGGGGATAACGGGGAGCTGTTTTTT.

This clonotype was counted between two and nine times. The chain joins TRBV2 to TRBJ1-1; a possible D gene is TRBD1 (6 bases). Trimming took off 7 bases at V and 4 bases at J, with 16 bases between the two ends. The length of the CDR3 is 14 residues. CDR1 is SNHLY, CDR2 FYNNEI, per germline. CDR3 sequence reads: CASIPQGQGTEAFF. DNA of the CDR3: TGTGCCAGCATTCCTCAGGGGCAGGGCACTGAAGCTTTCTTT. Full variable domain (remainder filled in from reference TRBV2 and TRBJ1-1): EPEVTQTPSHQVTQMGQEVILRCVPISNHLYFYWYRQILGQKVEFLVSFYNNEISEKSEIFDDQFSVERPDGSNFTLKIRSTKLEDSAMYFCASIPQGQGTEAFFGQGTRLTVV.

In its sample, this clonotype was seen a few times. The rearrangement uses TRBV2 and TRBJ2-2, with D perhaps TRBD1 (6 bases). CDR3 length: 14 residues. The V gene's germline CDR1 is SNHLY and CDR2 FYNNEI. Trimming took off 5 bases at V and 4 bases at J, with 11 bases between the two ends. CDR3 DNA sequence: TGTGCCAGCAGTAAAACAGGGTTCACCGGGGAGCTGTTTTTT. Translating gives CASSKTGFTGELFF.

The table lists this clonotype with a few counts. The rearrangement joins TRBV29-1 to TRBJ1-6; D remains unclear. CDR1 SQVTM and CDR2 ANQGSEA come from the germline V gene. V was cut by 6 bases and J by 7 bases, with 13 bases left in between. The CDR3 runs 13 residues. CDR3 residues: CSVGGSGNSPLHF. CDR3 DNA: TGCAGCGTGGGCGGGAGTGGAAATTCACCCCTCCACTTT. The full variable domain, its missing parts supplied by reference TRBV29-1 and TRBJ1-6, is SAVISQKPSRDICQRGTSLTIQCQVDSQVTMMFWYRQQPGQSLTLIATANQGSEATYESGFVIDKFPISRPNLTFSTLTVSNMSPEDSSIYLCSVGGSGNSPLHFGNGTRLTVT.

The chain joins TRBV19 to TRBJ1-5; 9 bases are a match to TRBD1. The V segment lost 5 bases and the J segment 3 bases; nucleotides outside the gene matches: 8. Looked up from germline, CDR1 is LNHDA and CDR2 is SQIVND (reference sequence). CDR3 size: 16 residues. CDR3 nucleotide sequence: TGTGCCAGTAGTTCCCCAGACAGGGGGAACAATCAGCCCCAGCATTTT. Encoded protein: CASSSPDRGNNQPQHF.

V usage is TRBV18 and J usage is TRBJ2-7, with TRBD2 identical over 7 bases. The CDR3 is 17 amino acids. Germline V CDR1 and CDR2: KGHSH, LQKENI. The J segment lost 1 base and the V segment lost 6 bases, leaving 15 bases of the junction unmatched. CDR3 amino acids: CASSPSGGSGLSYEQYF. The CDR3, as DNA: TGTGCCAGCTCCCCTTCAGGTGGTAGCGGGCTATCCTACGAGCAGTACTTC.

V usage is TRBV14 and J usage is TRBJ1-2, with a tentative D call TRBD1 (5 bases). V lost 4 bases, J lost 3 bases, and 9 bases lay in between. Germline CDR1 and CDR2: SGHDN and FVKESK. The CDR3 runs 13 residues. CDR3 protein: CASSPWDDYGYTF. CDR3 coding DNA: TGTGCCAGCAGCCCCTGGGACGACTATGGCTACACCTTC.

The chain employs TRBV29-1 and TRBJ2-3, with D maybe TRBD1 (6 bases). CDR1 is SQVTM and CDR2 is ANQGSEA in the germline V gene. This CDR3 region has 16 residues. The V and J ends lost 0 bases and 4 bases respectively, with 17 bases between them. Written as DNA, the CDR3 is TGCAGCGTTGAAGACGTTACCACAGGGCGACCAGATACGCAGTATTTT. Its translation is CSVEDVTTGRPDTQYF.

The chain has TRBV29-1 and TRBJ2-3; D possibly matches TRBD1 or TRBD2 (6 bases each). Germline V lookup: CDR1 SQVTM, CDR2 ANQGSEA. Trimming left V 7 bases short and J 2 bases short, with 13 bases between. The CDR3 is 13 amino acids. CDR3 nucleotides: TGCAGCGCTGCGGGACACTACACAGATACGCAGTATTTT. As protein: CSAAGHYTDTQYF.

V gene TRBV28 combines with J gene TRBJ2-2, with a weak D call TRBD2 (6 bases). CDR1 and CDR2 from the germline V gene are MDHEN and SYDVKM. Trimming left V 7 bases short and J 5 bases short, with 14 bases between. CDR3 length equals 14 residues. The CDR3 here is CASTDSGVTGELFF. The CDR3 region has the DNA TGTGCCAGCACAGACTCGGGGGTTACCGGGGAGCTGTTTTTT.

The chain joins TRBV11-2 to TRBJ2-7, with 8 bases fitting TRBD2. Per germline, CDR1 SGHAT and CDR2 FQNNGV. This CDR3 comprises 15 residues. V lost 5 bases to trimming and J lost 5 bases; unmatched junction nucleotides: 11. Here the CDR3 DNA reads TGTGCCAGCAGCCTGGGGACTAGTTTCTACCACGAGCAGTACTTC. Protein sequence: CASSLGTSFYHEQYF.

This clonotype was detected only a few times. The V gene is TRBV7-3, the J gene TRBJ2-7, with 7 bases matching TRBD1. Looked up from germline, CDR1 is SGHTA and CDR2 is FQGTGA. Germline trimming cut 11 bases from V and 4 bases from J; bases unmatched to any gene: 14. The CDR3 is 14 residues long. The CDR3 sequence: CAGVSQGRAYEQYF. For the CDR3, the DNA is TGTGCCGGAGTATCACAGGGGAGAGCGTACGAGCAGTACTTC.